The following is a T cell receptor beta chain sequence with its context. What antigen it recognizes has not been identified. The input lacks base qualities; no much larger clone sits a single base away. Trimming removed 3 bases from V and 3 bases from J, leaving 2 bases between the germline ends. The CDR3 numbers 11 residues from cysteine through phenylalanine. This entry keeps only the CDR3 DNA: 33 bases, framed from base 1. As encoded in the germline V gene, CDR1 is SNHLY while CDR2 is FYNNEI. The CDR3 regions of human TCRbeta chains were analyzed by immunosequencing. In the authors' own workflow: TCRs in the repertoires were matched against a reference library of SARS-CoV-2-specific TCRs that had been generated with the MIRA antigen-specificity platform. Breadth was defined as the fraction of unique TCRs that were SARS-CoV-2-associated, and depth was defined as the fraction of total T cells that were SARS-CoV-2-associated. Using the MIRA data, each spike-specific TCR was mapped to the spike region that the TCR reacts to and placed in a CD4 or CD8 class. Log10-transformed breadth and depth values were compared by one-way ANOVA with Sidak's multiple comparisons tests. TCRdb retrieved this table from immuneACCESS and kept in-frame rearrangements only. Not all clones are present; in checked studies, unresolved V genes account for under half, and no reason is known for the remainder. V and J calls and clone size are as listed in that table; D and trimming were resolved from the DNA. Present in this sample are roughly 260,000 clones, roughly 93% of which were seen just once. The top ten hold roughly 0.5% of the sample.

This record belongs to a study of T cell responses to AZD1222 COVID-19 vaccine (dated by TCRdb to the early 2020s). Study-level background: AZD1222 recipients with second doses at about 4 weeks or about 12 weeks were pooled, because spike-specific TCR depth and breadth did not differ between schedules. Trial participants were enrolled by age into subgroups of 18-55, 56-69 and 70-plus years, and around 150, 28 and 57 TCR-sequenced participants, respectively, were included in these subgroups. TCR sequencing covered about 230 trial participants: 200 to 210 given two doses of AZD1222 and 26 given two doses of MenACWY control vaccine. Beyond this particular receptor, the publication reports: Vaccine-associated CD4 TCRs spanned the whole spike protein, with dominant responses in regions 160-218 and 743-854. Epitopes outside the regions mutated in the B.1.351 and B.1.1.7 variants were reportedly recognized by nearly half of the unique spike-specific TCRs. Conclusions about previously exposed vaccinees are limited, since just six or seven AZD1222 recipients were seropositive for SARS-CoV-2 at baseline. Because no samples from the day 14 peak response were available, repertoires could be characterized only after the peak T cell response. Participants were mostly white British, with more females than males. The authors suggested clonal diversity may have been underestimated. A significant rise in spike-specific TCR breadth and depth was observed after two AZD1222 doses relative to day 0 and relative to MenACWY recipients. In the small 56-69-year group, the increase in depth fell short of significance, most likely because of low power.

The time point label of this sample denotes: baseline before first vaccination. Vaccinee samples were obtained from the UK trials COV001 and COV002, which included a single-blind randomized controlled phase 2/3 trial of AZD1222 (ChAdOx1 nCoV-19) in healthy adults. For TCRbeta chain sequencing, PBMC samples from trial participants were taken at day 0 and at day 28 after the second dose. In this chain, TRBV2 is recombined with TRBJ1-2; a confident D gene designation cannot be given. The clonotype originates from an adult in good health. The input for sequencing was peripheral blood, taken on day 0 of AZD1222 vaccination. The DNA sequence follows: TGTGCCAGCAGTGAGTACTATGGCTACACCTTC. Translated, this gives CASSEYYGYTF.